This entry lists 18 T cell receptor beta chains sequenced from one sample in a study of T cells after yellow fever vaccination. TCRdb used MiXCR to reprocess the 5' RACE reads, holding one entry per CDR3 protein. Of about 350,000 distinct CDR3 sequences listed, 12% are singletons. The sample in question was CD4+ T cells sorted from PBMCs, obtained 15 days after the yellow fever booster vaccination. The receptor source for this set is a man between 18 and 29 years old who received the YFV17D yellow fever vaccine.

This clonotype has only a few counts. The V and J genes are TRBV5-1 and TRBJ1-4; D might be TRBD1 (5 bases). The germline V gene has CDR1 SGHRS and CDR2 YFSETQ. Between the trimmed V and J ends, which lost 5 bases and 5 bases, there was a span of 13 bases. The CDR3 length is 14 residues. The CDR3 DNA is TGCGCCAGCAGAGAAGGACACGGGAATGAAAAACTGTTTTTT. It codes for CASREGHGNEKLFF.

This clonotype has more than one count but fewer than ten. The chain employs TRBV11-2 and TRBJ2-7; the D is unclear. The CDR3 extends over 11 amino acids. The V gene lost 4 bases and the J gene lost 6 bases, with 7 bases spanning the gap. In germline, CDR1 is SGHAT, CDR2 FQNNGV. CDR3 DNA: TGTGCCAGCAGCTCGCAGGTCGAGCAGTACTTC. Translated, it gives CASSSQVEQYF.

This rearrangement joins TRBV7-6 to TRBJ2-3; D unresolved. CDR3 length: 13 amino acids. Trimming removed 1 base from V and 4 bases from J, with 6 bases in between. The germline gives CDR1 SGHVS, CDR2 FNYEAQ. The CDR3: CASSLVVSDTQYF. The CDR3 DNA is TGTGCCAGCAGCTTAGTAGTATCAGATACGCAGTATTTT. Variable domain in full (rest from reference TRBV7-6 and TRBJ2-3): GAGVSQSPRYKVTKRGQDVALRCDPISGHVSLYWYRQALGQGPEFLTYFNYEAQQDKSGLPNDRFSAERPEGSISTLTIQRTEQRDSAMYRCASSLVVSDTQYFGPGTRLTVL.

The V gene is TRBV14, the J gene TRBJ2-3, with D possibly being TRBD2 (6 bases). CDR3 length: 16 residues. The germline V and J ends were trimmed by 4 bases and 2 bases, with 16 bases remaining between them. Germline loops: CDR1 SGHDN, CDR2 FVKESK. As DNA, the CDR3 is TGTGCCAGCAGCCCTGGAGCCCAGGGACTCACAGATACGCAGTATTTT. It translates to CASSPGAQGLTDTQYF.

V is TRBV7-2 and J is TRBJ2-1; D might be TRBD2 (6 bases). Between the trimmed V and J ends, which lost 5 bases and 10 bases, there was a span of 15 bases. The CDR3 loop spans 13 amino acids. Germline CDR1 SGHTA, CDR2 FQGNSA. The CDR3 reads CASSKSQGGEQFF. For the CDR3, the DNA is TGTGCCAGCAGCAAATCGCAGGGAGGAGAGCAGTTCTTC.

This clonotype was counted a few times. V is TRBV6-2 or TRBV6-3 and J is TRBJ2-5; 13 bases line up with TRBD2. The germline gives CDR1 MNHEY, CDR2 SVGEGT. V shed 5 bases and J 2 bases; nucleotides not matched to a gene: 5. The CDR3 contains 16 residues. CDR3 coding DNA: TGTGCCAGCAGTGGACAACTAGCGGGGGGGCAAGAGACCCAGTACTTC. Its translation: CASSGQLAGGQETQYF.

Ten or more counts support this clonotype. The rearrangement joins TRBV29-1 to TRBJ2-3, with 10 positions matching TRBD1. Trimming took 1 base from V and 0 from J; bases not matched to a gene: 4. CDR1 is SQVTM and CDR2 is ANQGSEA in the germline V gene. The CDR3 contains 16 residues. CDR3 sequence reads: CSVEGMTGGSTDTQYF. The CDR3 DNA follows: TGCAGCGTTGAAGGGATGACAGGGGGCAGCACAGATACGCAGTATTTT.

The chain has TRBV19 and TRBJ2-1; TRBD1 matches at 10 bases. CDR1 and CDR2 (germline): LNHDA, SQIVND (reference sequence). V lost 5 bases and J lost 3; bases outside the gene matches: 10. This CDR3 comprises 17 residues. The CDR3 spells CASSAELGQGSYNEQFF. CDR3 in DNA: TGTGCCAGTAGTGCGGAACTGGGACAGGGGAGCTACAATGAGCAGTTCTTC. The variable domain in full, completed from reference TRBV19 and TRBJ2-1, reads DGGITQSPKYLFRKEGQNVTLSCEQNLNHDAMYWYRQDPGQGLRLIYYSQIVNDFQKGDIAEGYSVSREKKESFPLTVTSAQKNPTAFYLCASSAELGQGSYNEQFFGPGTRLTVL.

Only a few counts were recorded for this clonotype. The chain couples TRBV3-1 to TRBJ1-5; D is uncertain. Germline V gives CDR1 LGHDT, CDR2 YNNKEL (reference sequence). Trimming removed 1 base at V and 2 bases at J, with 9 bases between. This CDR3 contains 15 residues. The CDR3 region has the DNA TGTGCCAGCAGCCAAGGGGAGGTCGGCAATCAGCCCCAGCATTTT. Residues: CASSQGEVGNQPQHF. The variable domain in full, completed from reference TRBV3-1 and TRBJ1-5, reads DTAVSQTPKYLVTQMGNDKSIKCEQNLGHDTMYWYKQDSKKFLKIMFSYNNKELIINETVPNRFSPKSPDKAHLNLHINSLELGDSAVYFCASSQGEVGNQPQHFGDGTRLSIL.

In this sample, this clonotype turned up a few times. The V call is TRBV28, the J call TRBJ1-2; D is unclear. CDR1 and CDR2 from the germline V gene are MDHEN and SYDVKM. V dropped 1 base and J dropped 6 bases, with 9 bases sitting between them. The CDR3 runs 13 residues. The CDR3 nucleotides are TGTGCCAGCAGTTTATTTACCCAGGATGGCTACACCTTC. This encodes CASSLFTQDGYTF.

CDR3 in amino acids: CASSLPTSGGSYNEQFF. In nucleotides, the CDR3 is TGTGCCAGCAGTCTTCCGACTAGCGGGGGCTCCTACAATGAGCAGTTCTTC. The gene calls are TRBV27 and TRBJ2-1; 12 nucleotides align to TRBD2. CDR1 and CDR2 (germline): MNHEY, SMNVEV (reference sequence). Germline trimming cut 5 bases from V and 0 bases from J; bases unmatched to any gene: 5. This CDR3 is 17 amino acids long.

The chain has TRBV7-6 and TRBJ2-3, with 9 bases lining up with TRBD2. Germline CDR1 reads SGHVS; CDR2 reads FNYEAQ. V lost 1 base to trimming and J lost 3 bases; unmatched junction nucleotides: 5. The CDR3 is 16 residues long. The CDR3 nucleotides are TGTGCCAGCAGCTTAGAGGGGACTAGCTTGACAGATACGCAGTATTTT. It yields the protein CASSLEGTSLTDTQYF. Filled out from reference TRBV7-6 and TRBJ2-3, the complete variable domain reads GAGVSQSPRYKVTKRGQDVALRCDPISGHVSLYWYRQALGQGPEFLTYFNYEAQQDKSGLPNDRFSAERPEGSISTLTIQRTEQRDSAMYRCASSLEGTSLTDTQYFGPGTRLTVL.

This clonotype has only a few counts. The chain has TRBV11-3 and TRBJ2-1; no reliable D call. The V gene's germline CDR1 is SGHNT and CDR2 YENEEA. The CDR3 is made up of 14 amino acids. The V end was cut by 5 bases, the J end by 5 bases, with 13 bases between. CDR3 coding DNA: TGTGCCAGCAGCCTGGATCACAATGACAATGAGCAGTTCTTC. It codes for CASSLDHNDNEQFF.

V usage is TRBV7-8 and J usage is TRBJ1-5; 9 bases line up with TRBD1. In germline, CDR1 is SGHVS, CDR2 FQNEAQ. V lost 3 bases and J lost 6; bases outside the gene matches: 9. CDR3 length: 16 amino acids. The CDR3 region is CASSLMSGQGVQPQHF. In nucleotides, the CDR3 is TGTGCCAGCAGCTTGATGTCGGGACAGGGTGTTCAGCCCCAGCATTTT.

This clonotype was found a few times. The chain links TRBV11-2 to TRBJ1-1; 7 nucleotides agree with TRBD1. The V segment lost 3 bases and the J segment 7 bases; nucleotides outside the gene matches: 2. The length of the CDR3 is 12 residues. Per the germline V gene, CDR1 is SGHAT and CDR2 is FQNNGV. The CDR3 coding sequence is TGTGCCAGCAGCTTGTCAGGGGGTGAAGCTTTCTTT. Translating gives CASSLSGGEAFF.

This clonotype was seen many times. This rearrangement joins TRBV7-2 to TRBJ1-6; D unclear. Per the germline V gene, CDR1 is SGHTA and CDR2 is FQGNSA. This CDR3 comprises 13 residues. V was trimmed by 8 bases and J by 3 bases, leaving 8 bases between them. CDR3 DNA: TGTGCCAGCCGGACCTTCTATAATTCACCCCTCCACTTT. Amino acids: CASRTFYNSPLHF.

The chain links TRBV20-1 to TRBJ2-5; TRBD2 aligns across 7 bases. CDR3 size: 12 residues. Unmatched junction bases numbered 1, after V lost 3 bases and J lost 3 bases. Germline-derived CDR1 and CDR2 are DFQATT and SNEGSKA (reference sequence). In DNA form, the CDR3 reads TGCAGTGCTAGCGGGGGGAAAGAGACCCAGTACTTC. Its protein is CSASGGKETQYF.

This clonotype was seen a few times. The chain employs TRBV7-2 and TRBJ2-4, with 8 nucleotides matching TRBD2. This CDR3 region has 15 residues. The V segment lost 2 bases and the J segment 7 bases; nucleotides outside the gene matches: 7. CDR1 SGHTA and CDR2 FQGNSA come from the germline V gene. CDR3 bases: TGTGCCAGCAGCTTAACCGGGGGGGCCGATAACATTCAGTACTTC. It yields the protein CASSLTGGADNIQYF.